Shown below are 28 T cell receptor beta chains from a single sample sequenced in a study of OX40 agonist ivuxolimab in advanced cancers. Libraries were made using the immunoSEQ multiplex PCR assay. Imported from immuneACCESS, the table was reduced by TCRdb to in-frame sequences with V and J called. These copies leave out some clones; in studies compared against another copy, an unresolved V gene accounts for under half, and the cause of the remainder is not known. In all, the sample holds approximately 54,000 clones, and more than 85% of those were seen once. 10% to 15% of the sample goes to the ten largest clones. The sequencing here drew on CD4+ or CD8+ T cells sorted from blood, taken in a trial of the OX40 agonist ivuxolimab. The source of these receptors is an adult with an advanced solid tumor such as melanoma, head and neck, liver or kidney cancer.

This rearrangement joins TRBV7-9 to TRBJ2-5; tentatively, D is TRBD1 (5 bases). The germline gives CDR1 SEHNR, CDR2 FQNEAQ (reference sequence). The V end was cut by 5 bases, the J end by 5 bases, with 15 bases between. The CDR3 is 14 amino acids. The CDR3 is CASSPYGASETQYF. The CDR3 DNA sequence: TGTGCCAGCAGCCCCTATGGGGCAAGCGAGACCCAGTACTTC.

The chain has TRBV5-1 and TRBJ2-3, with D perhaps TRBD2 (6 bases). Germline CDR1 reads SGHRS; CDR2 reads YFSETQ. V lost 4 bases to trimming and J lost 3 bases, with 12 bases between them. The CDR3 totals 14 residues. The CDR3 loop reads CASSPWAGTDTQYF. The CDR3 nucleotides read TGCGCCAGCAGCCCCTGGGCGGGAACAGATACGCAGTATTTT.

The chain couples TRBV5-1 to TRBJ1-2, with TRBD1 as a possible D gene (5 bases). Trimming took 0 bases from V and 1 from J, leaving 7 bases between them. CDR3 length equals 14 residues. Germline V CDR1 and CDR2: SGHRS, YFSETQ. CDR3 sequence (DNA): TGCGCCAGCAGCTTGGACAGGATTAACTATGGCTACACCTTC. It is translated as CASSLDRINYGYTF.

The rearrangement links TRBV28 to TRBJ2-5; TRBD1 aligns across 9 bases. Germline V lookup: CDR1 MDHEN, CDR2 SYDVKM. This CDR3 has 14 residues. The V segment lost 6 bases and the J segment 4 bases; nucleotides outside the gene matches: 6. In nucleotides, the CDR3 is TGTGCCAGCAGCCCAGGGACAGGGAGAGAGACCCAGTACTTC. Its translation: CASSPGTGRETQYF.

The V call is TRBV5-1, the J call TRBJ2-7, with D perhaps matching TRBD1 (6 bases). Per the germline V gene, CDR1 is SGHRS and CDR2 is YFSETQ. CDR3 length: 16 residues. Between the trimmed V and J ends, which lost 0 bases and 3 bases, there was a span of 16 bases. In DNA, the CDR3 is TGCGCCAGCAGCTTGGTCGGTACAGGGAGTGGCTACGAGCAGTACTTC. Translation: CASSLVGTGSGYEQYF.

This rearrangement joins TRBV2 to TRBJ2-7; TRBD2 might be the D (5 bases). The germline V gene encodes CDR1 SNHLY and CDR2 FYNNEI. Between the trimmed V and J ends, which lost 5 bases and 3 bases, there was a span of 14 bases. This CDR3 is built from 14 residues. The CDR3 sequence: CASSSRAPVYEQYF. The CDR3 region has the DNA TGTGCCAGCAGTTCGAGGGCTCCGGTCTACGAGCAGTACTTC.

The rearrangement uses TRBV2 and TRBJ1-3, with 10 positions matching TRBD1. CDR1 is SNHLY, CDR2 FYNNEI, per germline. V lost 8 bases, J lost 6 bases, and 7 bases stayed unmatched. This CDR3 contains 14 residues. This chain's CDR3 is CASQGQGRENTIYF. The CDR3 region has the DNA TGTGCCAGCCAGGGACAGGGGCGGGAAAACACCATATATTTT.

The chain carries TRBV7-8 and TRBJ2-1, with TRBD2 identical over 14 bases. This CDR3 comprises 18 residues. V was pared by 1 base and J by 8 bases, with 10 bases of the junction left unmatched. The germline CDR1 and CDR2 sequences are SGHVS and FQNEAQ. CDR3: CASSLGLAGGPNTYEQFF. The CDR3 DNA is TGTGCCAGCAGCTTAGGACTAGCGGGGGGGCCGAATACCTATGAGCAGTTCTTC.

The rearrangement links TRBV9 to TRBJ2-3; D is undetermined. This CDR3 contains 12 residues. In germline, CDR1 is SGDLS, CDR2 YYNGEE. Between the trimmed V and J ends, which lost 0 bases and 5 bases, there was a span of 4 bases. The CDR3 DNA reads as TGTGCCAGCAGCGTAGGCGGAGATACGCAGTATTTT. It yields the protein CASSVGGDTQYF. The entire variable domain, with the rest obtained from reference TRBV9 and TRBJ2-3, is as follows: DSGVTQTPKHLITATGQRVTLRCSPRSGDLSVYWYQQSLDQGLQFLIQYYNGEERAKGNILERFSAQQFPDLHSELNLSSLELGDSALYFCASSVGGDTQYFGPGTRLTVL.

This chain connects TRBV7-2 to TRBJ2-1; D is undetermined. The CDR3 length is 12 residues. V gave up 0 bases and J gave up 8 bases, with 5 bases separating them. Per the germline V gene, CDR1 is SGHTA and CDR2 is FQGNSA. CDR3 nucleotides: TGTGCCAGCAGCTTAGCAGGGTATGAGCAGTTCTTC. It translates to CASSLAGYEQFF.

The V gene is TRBV10-3, the J gene TRBJ2-2; 12 nucleotides line up with TRBD2. V lost 0 bases and J lost 4; bases outside the gene matches: 6. The CDR3 spans 18 residues. Germline values: CDR1 ENHRY, CDR2 SYGVKD. CDR3 nucleotide sequence: TGTGCCATCAGTGAGTCTCTAGCGGGGGGGCGCGGCACCGGGGAGCTGTTTTTT. This translates into CAISESLAGGRGTGELFF.

V usage is TRBV18 and J usage is TRBJ2-3; D ambiguous. CDR3 length equals 14 residues. From germline, CDR1 is KGHSH and CDR2 LQKENI. Trimming took off 3 bases at V and 5 bases at J, with 12 bases between the two ends. CDR3 protein: CASSPASFEDTQYF. The CDR3 region has the DNA TGTGCCAGCTCACCGGCTAGTTTTGAAGATACGCAGTATTTT.

The chain joins TRBV5-1 to TRBJ1-1; TRBD1 is a possible D gene (5 bases). Germline V gene lookup returns CDR1 SGHRS and CDR2 YFSETQ. Trimming took off 4 bases at V and 4 bases at J, with 14 bases between the two ends. CDR3 size: 14 residues. CDR3 protein: CASSTRVGGTEAFF. DNA of the CDR3: TGCGCCAGCAGCACAAGGGTGGGGGGCACTGAAGCTTTCTTT.

The chain couples TRBV7-8 to TRBJ2-5, with D unclear. The closer fit of TRBJ2-7 to the DNA end suggests the J call may be wrong. Germline values: CDR1 SGHVS, CDR2 FQNEAQ. CDR3 length equals 13 residues. DNA of the CDR3: TGTGCCAGCAGCGGGGTTAGAGACTACGAGCAGTACTTC. Its protein is CASSGVRDYEQYF.

The V call is TRBV28, the J call TRBJ1-3; no reliable D call. The CDR3 sequence is 13 residues long. Germline lookup yields CDR1 MDHEN and CDR2 SYDVKM. V dropped 6 bases and J dropped 7 bases, with 13 bases sitting between them. The CDR3 loop is CASSLNARNTIYF. CDR3 sequence (DNA): TGTGCCAGCAGCCTTAACGCTAGGAACACCATATATTTT.

The chain couples TRBV7-2 to TRBJ1-4; weak D call: TRBD1 (5 bases). The CDR3 totals 17 residues. The V end was cut by 5 bases, the J end by 0 bases, with 16 bases between. CDR1 is SGHTA, CDR2 FQGNSA, per germline. In nucleotides, the CDR3 is TGTGCCAGCAGCGCTAGGCGTCAGGGCACAACTAATGAAAAACTGTTTTTT. Its translation: CASSARRQGTTNEKLFF. The complete variable domain, with remaining parts taken from reference TRBV7-2 and TRBJ1-4, reads GAGVSQSPSNKVTEKGKDVELRCDPISGHTALYWYRQSLGQGLEFLIYFQGNSAPDKSGLPSDRFSAERTGGSVSTLTIQRTQQEDSAVYLCASSARRQGTTNEKLFFGSGTQLSVL.

The chain carries TRBV5-1 and TRBJ2-3, with TRBD1 matching 8 bases. Germline trimming cut 2 bases from V and 5 bases from J; bases unmatched to any gene: 10. CDR3 length equals 16 residues. CDR1 SGHRS and CDR2 YFSETQ come from the germline V gene. For the CDR3, the DNA is TGCGCCAGCAGCTTCTGGGGGCAGGGGGCTAGAGATACGCAGTATTTT. As protein: CASSFWGQGARDTQYF.

The genes are TRBV2 and TRBJ1-1, with 11 bases that match TRBD1. The CDR3 is made up of 13 amino acids. After removal of 6 bases from V and 7 bases from J, the junction contained 4 bases not matched to a gene. CDR1 and CDR2 (germline): SNHLY, FYNNEI. The DNA for the CDR3 is TGTGCCAGCAGGGGGACAGGGGGTGGTGAAGCTTTCTTT. As protein: CASRGTGGGEAFF.

V usage is TRBV5-1 and J usage is TRBJ1-6; the D is unclear. This CDR3 spans 13 amino acids. The germline V gene encodes CDR1 SGHRS and CDR2 YFSETQ. Trimming removed 4 bases at V and 8 bases at J, with 10 bases between. DNA for the CDR3: TGCGCCAGCAGCCCGAACCTCGATTCACCCCTCCACTTT. It encodes CASSPNLDSPLHF.

The chain is built from TRBV7-3 and TRBJ2-1; 11 positions match TRBD2. Germline CDR1 and CDR2: SGHTA and FQGTGA. This CDR3 is 13 amino acids long. The V gene end was trimmed by 10 bases and the J gene end by 5 bases; junction bases not matched to a gene: 4. The chain's CDR3 is CATRLAGNNEQFF. The CDR3 DNA sequence: TGTGCCACCCGACTAGCGGGAAACAATGAGCAGTTCTTC.

This chain links TRBV7-2 with TRBJ2-5; 10 positions match TRBD1. CDR3 size: 15 residues. CDR1 and CDR2 (germline): SGHTA, FQGNSA. With 5 bases clipped from V and 1 base from J, the junction kept 4 bases outside the gene matches. CDR3 protein: CASSDRGRLQETQYF. CDR3 DNA: TGTGCCAGCAGCGACAGGGGGCGGCTCCAAGAGACCCAGTACTTC.

The rearrangement uses TRBV19 and TRBJ2-7, with 7 bases identical to TRBD1. V shed 6 bases, J shed 2 bases, and the junction held 1 base outside the gene matches. The CDR3 has 12 residues. CDR1 and CDR2 (germline): LNHDA, SQIVND (reference sequence). As DNA, the CDR3 is TGTGCCAGTAGAACAGGGGCCTACGAGCAGTACTTC. Its translation is CASRTGAYEQYF.

This sequence joins TRBV12-5 and TRBJ1-1; 7 bases agree with TRBD1. The CDR3 contains 14 residues. Germline assignment: CDR1 LGHNT and CDR2 FRNRAP. Losses at the gene ends were 5 bases for V and 4 bases for J; bases not matched to a gene: 7. CDR3 coding DNA: TGTGCTAGTGGTCGCAGGGGGGAGGTCACTGAAGCTTTCTTT. It specifies CASGRRGEVTEAFF.

The J gene is TRBJ1-1, the V gene TRBV27, with D unclear. This CDR3 spans 14 amino acids. Trimming cost V 2 bases and J 0 bases, with 7 bases left between them. CDR1 MNHEY and CDR2 SMNVEV come from the germline V gene (reference sequence). The CDR3 loop is CASSLGVMNTEAFF. CDR3 DNA: TGTGCCAGCAGTTTAGGGGTCATGAACACTGAAGCTTTCTTT.

V gene TRBV7-9 combines with J gene TRBJ2-7; TRBD2 agrees at 7 bases. The V gene's germline CDR1 is SEHNR and CDR2 FQNEAQ (reference sequence). The V segment lost 7 bases and the J segment 4 bases; nucleotides outside the gene matches: 10. The CDR3 consists of 14 residues. CDR3 DNA sequence: TGTGCCAGCACCCCCCCCAGCGGGATTTACGAGCAGTACTTC. Translated: CASTPPSGIYEQYF.

The rearrangement uses TRBV7-3 and TRBJ2-5, with D unclear. Trimming cost V 5 bases and J 2 bases, with 9 bases left between them. This CDR3 is built from 13 residues. CDR1 and CDR2 from the germline V gene are SGHTA and FQGTGA. CDR3 coding DNA: TGTGCCAGCAGCCCCGGCATACAAGAGACCCAGTACTTC. Translation: CASSPGIQETQYF. Complete variable domain (other parts from reference TRBV7-3 and TRBJ2-5): GAGVSQTPSNKVTEKGKYVELRCDPISGHTALYWYRQSLGQGPEFLIYFQGTGAADDSGLPNDRFFAVRPEGSVSTLKIQRTERGDSAVYLCASSPGIQETQYFGPGTRLLVL.

This rearrangement joins TRBV4-1 to TRBJ1-3; 8 bases are a match to TRBD1. V trimming: 4 bases; J trimming: 7 bases; junction bases outside the gene matches: 9. Per the germline V gene, CDR1 is MGHRA and CDR2 is YSYEKL. This CDR3 has 15 residues. The CDR3 bases are TGCGCCAGCAGCCGCCCAGGGGGCGAGAGTAACACCATATATTTT. Protein: CASSRPGGESNTIYF.

Written as DNA, the CDR3 is TGTGCCAGCAGTGGAGGGAGAGCGAACTATGGCTACACCTTC. This encodes CASSGGRANYGYTF. This chain links TRBV2 with TRBJ1-2; no clear D. There are 14 residues in the CDR3. Germline CDR1 and CDR2: SNHLY and FYNNEI. The V end lost 4 bases, the J end lost 2 bases, and 11 bases lay between the germline ends.